Presented here are 15 T cell receptor beta chains from one specimen sequenced in a study of identical twins. TCRdb re-analysed the 5' RACE reads in MiXCR, keeping a single row per CDR3 protein. The repertoire includes just over 500,000 distinct CDR3 sequences, roughly a fifth of them detected once, and under 0.95% sits in the top ten. These data also featured in a second study, about T cells expressing NK-cell markers.

Sequences were obtained from CD4+ T cells sorted from blood. These receptors were collected from a woman aged 18-29 years in good health.

The chain couples TRBV15 to TRBJ2-7, with 9 positions matching TRBD1. The length of the CDR3 is 13 residues. Germline lookup yields CDR1 LNHNV and CDR2 YYDKDF (reference sequence). V trimming: 3 bases; J trimming: 5 bases; junction bases outside the gene matches: 2. The CDR3 region has the DNA TGTGCCACCAGCAGCGGGACAGGGAACGAGCAGTACTTC. Translated: CATSSGTGNEQYF.

This clonotype was detected a few times. The rearrangement uses TRBV20-1 and TRBJ2-7; 7 positions agree with TRBD2. Trimming removed 2 bases from V and 7 bases from J; junction bases left unmatched: 14. Germline CDR1 DFQATT, CDR2 SNEGSKA (reference sequence). This CDR3 has 15 amino acids. The CDR3 nucleotides are TGCAGTGCTAGAAGGGCTAGCGGCGTTCCGGGGGAGCAGTACTTC. Protein product: CSARRASGVPGEQYF.

The chain joins TRBV4-2 to TRBJ2-1; 8 nucleotides match TRBD2. The CDR3 spans 14 residues. V gave up 2 bases and J gave up 8 bases; unmatched junction bases: 5. Germline CDR1 is LGHNA and CDR2 is YNFKEQ. DNA for the CDR3: TGTGCCAGCAGCCAAACGGGAGGGTACGATGAGCAGTTCTTC. Encoded protein: CASSQTGGYDEQFF.

This clonotype has just a few counts. This sequence joins TRBV5-1 and TRBJ2-1, with TRBD1 matching 9 bases. The CDR3 contains 14 residues. V trimming: 4 bases; J trimming: 7 bases; junction bases outside the gene matches: 6. The germline V gene encodes CDR1 SGHRS and CDR2 YFSETQ. CDR3 DNA sequence: TGCGCCAGCAGCCGGGACAGGGTAACAAATGAGCAGTTCTTC. Protein sequence: CASSRDRVTNEQFF.

This clonotype has only a few counts. The V and J genes are TRBV12-3 or TRBV12-4 and TRBJ1-3; no clear D. The CDR3 has 14 amino acids. V was cut by 6 bases and J by 3 bases, with 12 bases left in between. In nucleotides, the CDR3 is TGTGCCAGCAGGCCCATGGGTCGTGGAAACACCATATATTTT. Its protein product is CASRPMGRGNTIYF.

This clonotype has a handful of counts. The chain couples TRBV5-1 to TRBJ2-5; D gene unclear. Germline V gene lookup returns CDR1 SGHRS and CDR2 YFSETQ. Trimming pared 6 bases from V and 3 bases from J, leaving 12 bases between. The CDR3 runs to 13 residues. Here the CDR3 DNA reads TGCGCCAGCACCGAACCCCTTAAAGAGACCCAGTACTTC. This gives the protein CASTEPLKETQYF.

V usage is TRBV6-1 and J usage is TRBJ2-1; maybe TRBD2 (5 bases). V dropped 7 bases and J dropped 3 bases, with 13 bases sitting between them. The germline CDR1 and CDR2 sequences are MNHNS and SASEGT. CDR3 length equals 14 residues. The CDR3 sequence is CASKRELIYNEQFF. CDR3 nucleotide sequence: TGTGCCAGCAAAAGGGAGCTTATCTACAATGAGCAGTTCTTC.

The sample holds one count of this clonotype. This chain joins TRBV23-1 and TRBJ1-1, with 7 bases aligning to TRBD1. TRBV23-1 is an open reading frame, and its role is uncertain. This CDR3 is 16 amino acids long. The J segment lost 5 bases and the V segment lost 7 bases, leaving 16 bases of the junction unmatched. CDR3: CASIRGRGREETEAFF. CDR3 bases: TGCGCCAGCATTCGGGGCAGGGGGAGAGAGGAAACTGAAGCTTTCTTT.

This clonotype turned up a few times. The V call is TRBV12-5, the J call TRBJ1-1; 7 bases are shared with TRBD1. V trimming: 1 base; J trimming: 4 bases; junction bases outside the gene matches: 6. Germline loops: CDR1 LGHNT, CDR2 FRNRAP. CDR3 size: 15 residues. Here the CDR3 DNA reads TGTGCTAGTGGTTTGGGGCGACAGGGTGGCACTGAAGCTTTCTTT. This codes for CASGLGRQGGTEAFF.

This clonotype was counted between two and nine times. The gene calls are TRBV25-1 and TRBJ2-5, with 7 bases identical to TRBD2. CDR1 is MGHDK and CDR2 is SYGVNS in the germline V gene. J was trimmed by 7 bases and V by 5 bases; bases with no gene match: 16. The CDR3 has 16 residues. Written as DNA, the CDR3 is TGTGCCAGCAGTCCTCAGACTAGCTCCATTGTGGCGACCCAGTACTTC. Translation: CASSPQTSSIVATQYF.

Many counts were recorded for this clonotype. The rearrangement links TRBV20-1 to TRBJ2-1; no definite D call. CDR1 and CDR2 (germline): DFQATT, SNEGSKA (reference sequence). V gave up 6 bases and J gave up 4 bases, with 10 bases separating them. The CDR3 spans 12 residues. The CDR3 loop reads CSAGRRYNEQFF. CDR3 coding DNA: TGCAGTGCCGGGCGTCGGTACAATGAGCAGTTCTTC.

This clonotype was seen more than once but under ten times. This chain links TRBV6-2 or TRBV6-3 with TRBJ1-5; D not resolved. The CDR3 is made up of 15 amino acids. The germline V gene has CDR1 MNHEY and CDR2 SVGEGT. Trimming pared 2 bases from V and 0 bases from J, leaving 8 bases between. CDR3 loop: CASSYSPHSNQPQHF. CDR3 DNA sequence: TGTGCCAGCAGTTACAGCCCTCATAGCAATCAGCCCCAGCATTTT.

The chain links TRBV29-1 to TRBJ2-5; D is unresolved. The CDR3 totals 13 residues. Trimming took off 4 bases at V and 1 base at J, with 10 bases between the two ends. Germline V gene lookup returns CDR1 SQVTM and CDR2 ANQGSEA. The CDR3 DNA reads as TGCAGCGTTGCCGGAGTATTCCAAGAGACCCAGTACTTC. It is translated as CSVAGVFQETQYF.

This clonotype appeared many times. The gene calls are TRBV27 and TRBJ1-1, with TRBD1 as a possible D gene (6 bases). Trimming removed 3 bases from V and 1 base from J, with 9 bases in between. Germline V gives CDR1 MNHEY, CDR2 SMNVEV (reference sequence). The CDR3 runs 14 residues. The CDR3 DNA follows: TGTGCCAGCAGTTTTGCGACAGGGAACACTGAAGCTTTCTTT. It specifies CASSFATGNTEAFF.

The chain carries TRBV7-8 and TRBJ2-1; no clear D gene. Germline V gives CDR1 SGHVS, CDR2 FQNEAQ. This CDR3 spans 14 amino acids. V was cut by 1 base and J by 10 bases, with 14 bases left in between. The CDR3 protein is CASSLDPPAREQFF. The CDR3 bases are TGTGCCAGCAGCTTAGACCCCCCCGCTAGGGAGCAGTTCTTC.